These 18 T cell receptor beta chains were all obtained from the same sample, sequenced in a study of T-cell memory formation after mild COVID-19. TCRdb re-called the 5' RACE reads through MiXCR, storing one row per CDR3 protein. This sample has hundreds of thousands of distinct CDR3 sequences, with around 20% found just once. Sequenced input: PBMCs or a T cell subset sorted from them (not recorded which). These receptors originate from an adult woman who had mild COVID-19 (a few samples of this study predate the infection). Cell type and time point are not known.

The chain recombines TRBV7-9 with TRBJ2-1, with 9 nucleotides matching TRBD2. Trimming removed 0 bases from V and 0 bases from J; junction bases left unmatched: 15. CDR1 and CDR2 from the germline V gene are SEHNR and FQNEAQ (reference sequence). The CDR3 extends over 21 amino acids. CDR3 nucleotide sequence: TGTGCCAGCAGCTTAGCGCCGGCTAGCGGGACCAGGGGGAGCTCCTACAATGAGCAGTTCTTC. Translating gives CASSLAPASGTRGSSYNEQFF.

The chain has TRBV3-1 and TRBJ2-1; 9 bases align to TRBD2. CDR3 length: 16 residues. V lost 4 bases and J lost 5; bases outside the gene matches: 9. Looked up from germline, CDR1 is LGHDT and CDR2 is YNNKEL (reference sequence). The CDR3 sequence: CASSRLGGRVNNEQFF. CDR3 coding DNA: TGTGCCAGCAGCCGCCTGGGCGGGAGGGTTAACAATGAGCAGTTCTTC.

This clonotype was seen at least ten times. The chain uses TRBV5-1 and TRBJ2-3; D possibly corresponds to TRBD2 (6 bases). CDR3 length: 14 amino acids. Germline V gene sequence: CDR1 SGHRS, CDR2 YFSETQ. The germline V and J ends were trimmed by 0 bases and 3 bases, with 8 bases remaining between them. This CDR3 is CASSLVAETDTQYF. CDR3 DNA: TGCGCCAGCAGCTTGGTAGCGGAAACAGATACGCAGTATTTT.

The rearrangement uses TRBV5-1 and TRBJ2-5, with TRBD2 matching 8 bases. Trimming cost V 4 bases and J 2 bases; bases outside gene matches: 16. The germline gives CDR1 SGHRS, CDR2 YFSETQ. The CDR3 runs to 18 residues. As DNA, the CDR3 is TGCGCCAGCAGCACACCCCATGGACTCGGGGGGGCTCAAGAGACCCAGTACTTC. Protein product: CASSTPHGLGGAQETQYF.

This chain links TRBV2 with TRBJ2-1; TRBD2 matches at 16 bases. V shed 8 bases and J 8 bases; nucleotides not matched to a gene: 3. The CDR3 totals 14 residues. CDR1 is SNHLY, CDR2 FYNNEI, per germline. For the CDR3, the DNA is TGTGCCAGCGGGACTAGCGGGGGGGCGTATGAGCAGTTCTTC. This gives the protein CASGTSGGAYEQFF.

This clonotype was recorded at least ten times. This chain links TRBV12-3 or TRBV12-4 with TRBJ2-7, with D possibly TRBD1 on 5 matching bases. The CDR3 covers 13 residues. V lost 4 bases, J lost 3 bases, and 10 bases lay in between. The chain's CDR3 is CASSWQGNYEQYF. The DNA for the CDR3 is TGTGCCAGCAGTTGGCAGGGTAACTACGAGCAGTACTTC.

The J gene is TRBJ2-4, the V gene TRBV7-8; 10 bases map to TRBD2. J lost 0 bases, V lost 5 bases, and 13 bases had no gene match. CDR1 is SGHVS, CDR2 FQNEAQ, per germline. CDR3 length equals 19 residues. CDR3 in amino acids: CASSLQAGGSGLAKNIQYF. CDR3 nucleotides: TGTGCCAGCAGCCTTCAAGCGGGAGGGTCGGGCTTAGCCAAAAACATTCAGTACTTC.

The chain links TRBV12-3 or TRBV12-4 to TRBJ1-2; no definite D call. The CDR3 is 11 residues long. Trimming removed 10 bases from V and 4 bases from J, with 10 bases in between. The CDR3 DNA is TGTGCCATCGGAGTCAGCTATGGCTACACCTTC. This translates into CAIGVSYGYTF.

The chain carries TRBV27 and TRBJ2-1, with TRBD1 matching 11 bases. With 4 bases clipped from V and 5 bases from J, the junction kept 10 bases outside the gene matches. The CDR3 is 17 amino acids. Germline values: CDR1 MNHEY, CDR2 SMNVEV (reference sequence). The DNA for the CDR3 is TGTGCCAGCAGTTCCCTGGACAGGGGGCTAAAGAACAATGAGCAGTTCTTC. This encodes CASSSLDRGLKNNEQFF.

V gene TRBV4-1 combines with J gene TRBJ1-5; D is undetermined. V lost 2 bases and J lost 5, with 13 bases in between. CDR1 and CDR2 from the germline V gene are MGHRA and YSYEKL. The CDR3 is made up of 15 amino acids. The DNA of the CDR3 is TGCGCCAGCAGCCAACCCATTCCAGGTTATCAGCCCCAGCATTTT. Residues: CASSQPIPGYQPQHF.

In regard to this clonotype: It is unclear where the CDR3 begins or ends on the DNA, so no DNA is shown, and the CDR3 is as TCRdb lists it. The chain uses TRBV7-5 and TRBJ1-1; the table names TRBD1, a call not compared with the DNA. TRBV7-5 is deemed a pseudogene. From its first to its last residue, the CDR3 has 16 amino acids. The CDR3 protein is CISVPEAQGVRTEAFF.

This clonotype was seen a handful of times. The CDR3 here is CASSQPSPCVSGASGANVLTF. The DNA for the CDR3 is TGCGCCAGCAGTCAACCGTCCCCCTGCGTCTCCGGGGCCTCTGGGGCCAACGTCCTGACTTTC. The rearrangement joins TRBV23-1 to TRBJ2-6; possibly TRBD1 or TRBD2 for D (5 bases each). TRBV23-1 is an open reading frame, and its role is uncertain. Trimming left V 2 bases short and J 0 bases short, with 23 bases between. The CDR3 is 21 residues long.

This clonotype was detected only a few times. The CDR3 DNA reads TGTGCCAGCAGTTTAAATGGCTGGACAGGGAGGAACTATGGCTACACCTTC. Its protein product is CASSLNGWTGRNYGYTF. The chain couples TRBV27 to TRBJ1-2; TRBD1 agrees at 8 bases. Per germline, CDR1 MNHEY and CDR2 SMNVEV (reference sequence). There are 17 residues in the CDR3. V dropped 2 bases and J dropped 2; count of bases not matched to a gene: 10.

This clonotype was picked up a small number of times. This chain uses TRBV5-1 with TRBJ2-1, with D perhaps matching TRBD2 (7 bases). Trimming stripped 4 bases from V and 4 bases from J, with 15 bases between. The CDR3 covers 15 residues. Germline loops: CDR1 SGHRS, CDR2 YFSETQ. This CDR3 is CASSQRTRGYNEQFF. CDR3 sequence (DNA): TGCGCCAGCAGCCAGCGGACTAGGGGGTACAATGAGCAGTTCTTC.

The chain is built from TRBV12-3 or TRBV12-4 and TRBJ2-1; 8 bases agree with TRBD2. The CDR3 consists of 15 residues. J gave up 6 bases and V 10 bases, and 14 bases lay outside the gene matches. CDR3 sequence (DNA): TGTGCCATCTTGACCCGGCGGGAGGTAATCAATGAGCAGTTCTTC. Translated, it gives CAILTRREVINEQFF.

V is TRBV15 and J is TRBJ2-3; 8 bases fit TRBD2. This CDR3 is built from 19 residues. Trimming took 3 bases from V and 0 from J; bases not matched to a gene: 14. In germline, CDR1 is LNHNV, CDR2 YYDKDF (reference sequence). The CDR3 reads CATSRSATGGISSTDTQYF. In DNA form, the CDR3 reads TGTGCCACCAGCAGGTCTGCCACGGGGGGGATCTCTAGCACAGATACGCAGTATTTT.

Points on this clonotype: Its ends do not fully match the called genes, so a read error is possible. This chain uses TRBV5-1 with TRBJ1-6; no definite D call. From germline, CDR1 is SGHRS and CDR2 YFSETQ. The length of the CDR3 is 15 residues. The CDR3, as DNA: TGCGCCAACAGCTTGGCCCTCGGGGTAGGTTCACCCCTCCACTTT. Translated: CANSLALGVGSPLHF.

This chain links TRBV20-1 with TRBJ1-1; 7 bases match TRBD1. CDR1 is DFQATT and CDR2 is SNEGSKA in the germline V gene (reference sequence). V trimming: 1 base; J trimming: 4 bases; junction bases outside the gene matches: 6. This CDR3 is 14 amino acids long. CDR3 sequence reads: CSARAMTGSTEAFF. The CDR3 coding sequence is TGCAGTGCTAGAGCCATGACAGGGAGCACTGAAGCTTTCTTT.